These T cell receptor beta chains were read from a single sample in a study of shared clonotypes between healthy human individuals. Data came from immunoSEQ multiplex PCR; TCRdb stores just in-frame clones and leaves some out. Here the sample spans 1.4 million or so clones, approximately 98.5% being singletons. The specimen was naive CD4+ T cells sorted from blood. Receptor source: a man in his thirties or forties in good health. Both conserved end residues are part of each CDR3. A D gene is named only where the DNA matches it firmly. The size of a clone is reported for some rows only, either as once, few or many, or as a class for expanded clones.

clone_size,cdr3_length,d_call,v_call,j_call,cdr3_aa,cdr3_nt
once,18,-,TRBV5-1,TRBJ2-5,CASSLVQRGVARGETQYF,TGCGCCAGCAGCTTGGTTCAACGAGGAGTGGCCCGAGGAGAGACCCAGTACTTC
-,14,-,TRBV19,TRBJ2-2,CASSRWGGDGELFF,TGTGCCAGTAGTCGCTGGGGAGGTGACGGGGAGCTGTTTTTT
-,16,TRBD2,TRBV5-4,TRBJ2-5,CASSPRLAGDLETQYF,TGTGCCAGCAGCCCGCGACTAGCGGGAGATCTGGAGACCCAGTACTTC
once,14,-,TRBV15,TRBJ2-7,CATSRDKYGYEQYF,TGTGCCACCAGCAGAGATAAGTACGGTTACGAGCAGTACTTC
-,14,-,TRBV5-1,TRBJ2-3,CASSLSGHTDTQYF,TGCGCCAGCAGCTTAAGCGGGCACACAGATACGCAGTATTTT
-,15,-,TRBV11-2,TRBJ1-3,CASSPGHQRGNTIYF,TGTGCCAGCAGCCCGGGACACCAAAGAGGAAACACCATATATTTT
-,13,-,TRBV28,TRBJ1-4,CASRGAGNEKLFF,TGTGCCAGCAGGGGGGCCGGAAATGAAAAACTGTTTTTT
-,14,TRBD1,TRBV19,TRBJ2-5,CASNRGGRGETQYF,TGTGCCAGTAACAGGGGTGGGCGAGGGGAGACCCAGTACTTC
-,15,-,TRBV7-2,TRBJ2-3,CASSLEARPTDTQYF,TGTGCCAGCAGCTTAGAGGCTCGCCCCACAGATACGCAGTATTTT
-,15,TRBD2,TRBV28,TRBJ2-3,CASSLAEPSTDTQYF,TGTGCCAGCAGTCTAGCGGAGCCTAGCACAGATACGCAGTATTTT
once,16,-,TRBV5-6,TRBJ2-3,CASVFSPGYITDTQYF,TGTGCCAGCGTTTTTTCTCCGGGGTACATCACAGATACGCAGTATTTT
-,16,-,TRBV19,TRBJ2-7,CASSKARQSSSYEQYF,TGTGCCAGTAGTAAAGCCAGACAATCGAGCTCCTACGAGCAGTACTTC
-,13,-,TRBV18,TRBJ2-2,CASSPERTGELFF,TGTGCCAGCTCACCGGAGCGGACCGGGGAGCTGTTTTTT
-,14,-,TRBV21-1,TRBJ2-5,CASSPTDSQETQYF,TGTGCCAGCAGCCCCACTGACAGCCAAGAGACCCAGTACTTC
-,14,-,TRBV5-1,TRBJ2-3,CASSSGTPPDTQYF,TGCGCCAGCAGCTCGGGGACCCCACCAGATACGCAGTATTTT
-,13,TRBD1,TRBV19,TRBJ1-1,CASGLRGQVGAFF,TGTGCCAGTGGGTTGCGGGGACAGGTAGGAGCTTTCTTT
-,16,-,TRBV10-3,TRBJ2-3,CAISDLTGMVRDTQYF,TGTGCCATCAGTGATCTTACAGGGATGGTACGGGATACGCAGTATTTT
-,14,-,TRBV7-2,TRBJ1-2,CASSFLTSLYGYTF,TGTGCCAGCAGCTTCTTGACAAGTTTATATGGCTACACCTTC
-,15,-,TRBV27,TRBJ1-1,CASSLFPPDGQGAFF,TGTGCCAGCAGTTTATTTCCCCCGGACGGCCAGGGGGCTTTCTTT
-,14,-,TRBV9,TRBJ1-4,CASSKDPAGEKLFF,TGTGCCAGCAGCAAGGACCCGGCAGGCGAAAAACTGTTTTTT
-,14,TRBD2,TRBV7-7,TRBJ2-7,CASSQYGRINEQYF,TGTGCCAGCAGCCAGTACGGGAGGATAAACGAGCAGTACTTC
-,13,-,TRBV27,TRBJ2-5,CASKAGYLETQYF,TGTGCCAGCAAGGCAGGGTATTTGGAGACCCAGTACTTC
-,13,-,TRBV28,TRBJ1-1,CATRSTIVSEAFF,TGTGCCACCCGTTCAACCATCGTGTCTGAAGCTTTCTTT
-,12,TRBD2,TRBV11-2,TRBJ2-1,CASSLVTSWQFF,TGTGCCAGCAGCTTAGTGACTAGCTGGCAGTTCTTC
-,15,-,TRBV11-2,TRBJ1-1,CASSFEAAWYTEAFF,TGTGCCAGCAGCTTTGAGGCCGCCTGGTACACTGAAGCTTTCTTT
once,11,TRBD1,TRBV10-3,TRBJ1-1,CAVGTDTEAFF,TGTGCCGTAGGGACAGACACTGAAGCTTTCTTT
-,12,-,TRBV7-9,TRBJ1-2,CASSPRTYGYTF,TGTGCCAGCAGCCCACGGACCTATGGCTACACCTTC
-,13,-,TRBV5-5,TRBJ2-7,CASSRYQAYEQYF,TGTGCCAGCAGCCGATATCAAGCCTACGAGCAGTACTTC
-,15,TRBD1,TRBV5-8,TRBJ1-5,CASSSRGQIYQPQHF,TGTGCCAGCAGCTCGAGGGGACAGATTTATCAGCCCCAGCATTTT
-,17,TRBD1,TRBV5-1,TRBJ2-4,CASSMGQLHLTKNIQYF,TGCGCCAGCAGCATGGGACAGCTACACCTTACCAAAAACATTCAGTACTTC
-,15,-,TRBV15,TRBJ1-5,CATSRENRVGQPQHF,TGTGCCACCAGCAGAGAAAACAGGGTTGGGCAGCCCCAGCATTTT
-,14,TRBD1,TRBV7-9,TRBJ1-1,CASSTGQGSSEAFF,TGTGCCAGCAGCACGGGACAGGGGAGTTCTGAAGCTTTCTTT
once,19,-,TRBV4-3,TRBJ2-6,CASSQDPEPTGLGANVLTF,TGCGCCAGCAGCCAAGACCCCGAGCCCACAGGGCTTGGGGCCAACGTCCTGACTTTC
-,15,-,TRBV28,TRBJ1-5,CASSLGEGGNQPQHF,TGTGCCAGCAGTTTAGGGGAGGGGGGCAATCAGCCCCAGCATTTT
-,17,TRBD1,TRBV5-1,TRBJ2-5,CASSLASLVSGGETQYF,TGCGCCAGCAGCTTGGCCTCATTGGTATCAGGGGGAGAGACCCAGTACTTC
-,14,-,TRBV6-5,TRBJ2-7,CASSSAGGSYEQYF,TGTGCCAGCAGTTCGGCAGGAGGGTCCTACGAGCAGTACTTC
-,13,-,TRBV5-4,TRBJ2-7,CASSLGQKDEQYF,TGTGCCAGCAGCTTGGGCCAAAAGGACGAGCAGTACTTC
-,15,TRBD1,TRBV9,TRBJ1-1,CASSPRGQGWTEAFF,TGTGCCAGCAGCCCGAGGGGACAGGGCTGGACTGAAGCTTTCTTT
-,16,TRBD2,TRBV6-1,TRBJ2-1,CASSEFWLAGRDEQFF,TGTGCCAGCAGTGAATTCTGGCTAGCGGGACGCGATGAGCAGTTCTTC
-,16,TRBD2,TRBV6-5,TRBJ2-2,CASSYLTSVNTGELFF,TGTGCCAGCAGTTACTTAACTAGCGTCAACACCGGGGAGCTGTTTTTT
-,16,-,TRBV7-6,TRBJ2-7,CASSLVATGIFYEQYF,TGTGCCAGCAGCTTAGTCGCTACGGGGATCTTCTACGAGCAGTACTTC
-,14,-,TRBV6-1,TRBJ2-2,CASSLIGQNGELFF,TGTGCCAGCAGTCTAATAGGACAAAACGGGGAGCTGTTTTTT
-,16,-,TRBV7-8,TRBJ2-7,CASSSPTGAATYEQYF,TGTGCCAGCAGCTCGCCCACCGGAGCGGCAACCTACGAGCAGTACTTC
-,16,TRBD1,TRBV7-6,TRBJ2-2,CASSLGTGWNTGELFF,TGTGCCAGCAGCTTAGGGACAGGGTGGAACACCGGGGAGCTGTTTTTT
-,17,-,TRBV5-6,TRBJ1-5,CASSSIVGGHSNQPQHF,TGTGCCAGCAGCTCCATTGTGGGGGGTCATAGCAATCAGCCCCAGCATTTT
-,12,-,TRBV6-5,TRBJ1-2,CASSYERRFYTF,TGTGCCAGCAGTTACGAACGGCGTTTCTACACCTTC
-,17,TRBD2,TRBV27,TRBJ2-7,CASSGGWRLAGAYEQYF,TGTGCCAGCAGTGGGGGATGGAGACTAGCGGGAGCGTACGAGCAGTACTTC
-,16,-,TRBV9,TRBJ2-1,CASSPQGGLSNNEQFF,TGTGCCAGCAGCCCCCAAGGGGGACTGTCAAACAATGAGCAGTTCTTC
-,13,-,TRBV10-3,TRBJ1-1,CAISETMGTEAFF,TGTGCCATCAGTGAGACAATGGGGACTGAAGCTTTCTTT
-,17,TRBD1,TRBV19,TRBJ2-3,CASSIETGFSRGDTQYF,TGTGCCAGTAGTATAGAGACAGGGTTTTCACGGGGAGATACGCAGTATTTT
-,16,-,TRBV6-7,TRBJ2-7,CASSYSITYAASEQYF,TGTGCCAGCAGTTACTCGATCACGTACGCGGCGTCCGAGCAGTACTTC
-,18,TRBD2,TRBV7-6,TRBJ2-1,CASSLATGLAERRNEQFF,TGTGCCAGCAGCTTAGCGACGGGACTAGCGGAAAGACGGAATGAGCAGTTCTTC
once,16,TRBD1,TRBV7-2,TRBJ2-1,CASSLAATGVYNEQFF,TGTGCCAGCAGCTTAGCTGCGACAGGGGTGTACAATGAGCAGTTCTTC
-,14,-,TRBV5-1,TRBJ2-7,CASSLVGSSYEQYF,TGCGCCAGCAGCTTGGTCGGGAGCTCCTACGAGCAGTACTTC
-,13,TRBD1,TRBV6-5,TRBJ2-7,CASRRTGPYEQYF,TGTGCCAGCAGAAGGACAGGACCCTACGAGCAGTACTTC
once,14,TRBD2,TRBV29-1,TRBJ2-1,CSAGRTSPRTEQFF,TGCAGCGCCGGCAGGACTAGCCCACGGACCGAGCAGTTCTTC
-,15,-,TRBV9,TRBJ2-3,CASSSAGFSTDTQYF,TGTGCCAGCAGCTCCGCAGGCTTTAGCACAGATACGCAGTATTTT
-,17,-,TRBV14,TRBJ2-5,CASSQVRSRANQETQYF,TGTGCCAGCAGCCAAGTCCGTAGTAGGGCGAACCAAGAGACCCAGTACTTC
-,16,-,TRBV4-2,TRBJ2-1,CASSQDWQGPYNEQFF,TGTGCCAGCAGCCAAGATTGGCAGGGCCCCTACAATGAGCAGTTCTTC
-,14,-,TRBV15,TRBJ1-2,CATSRGGGGYGYTF,TGTGCCACCAGCAGAGGGGGGGGCGGTTATGGCTACACCTTC